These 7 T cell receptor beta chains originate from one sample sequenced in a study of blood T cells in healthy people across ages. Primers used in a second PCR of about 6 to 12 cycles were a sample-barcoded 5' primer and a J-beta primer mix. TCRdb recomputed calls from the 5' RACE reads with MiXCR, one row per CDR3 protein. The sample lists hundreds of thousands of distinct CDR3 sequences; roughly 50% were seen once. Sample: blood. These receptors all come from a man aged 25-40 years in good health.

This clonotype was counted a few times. The chain's CDR3 is CSATSGGQNNEQYF. In DNA form, the CDR3 reads TGCAGTGCCACTTCCGGGGGACAGAACAATGAGCAGTACTTC. The rearrangement uses TRBV20-1 and TRBJ2-1; possibly TRBD1 for D (7 bases). The DNA end favors TRBJ2-7, so the J call may be wrong. The CDR3 loop spans 14 amino acids. Germline V gives CDR1 DFQATT, CDR2 SNEGSKA (reference sequence).

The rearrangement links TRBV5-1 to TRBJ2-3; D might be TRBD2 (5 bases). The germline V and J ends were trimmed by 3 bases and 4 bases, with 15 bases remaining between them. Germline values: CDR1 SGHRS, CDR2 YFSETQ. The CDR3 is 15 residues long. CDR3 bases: TGCGCCAGCAGCTACGGGCTTTATAGCGCAGATACGCAGTATTTT. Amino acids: CASSYGLYSADTQYF.

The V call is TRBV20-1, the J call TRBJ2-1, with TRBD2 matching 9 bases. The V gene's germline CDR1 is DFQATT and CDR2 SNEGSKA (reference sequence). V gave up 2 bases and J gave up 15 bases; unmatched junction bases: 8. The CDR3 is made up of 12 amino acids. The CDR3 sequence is CSARILAGAGFF. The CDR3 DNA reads TGCAGTGCTAGAATACTAGCGGGTGCAGGGTTCTTC.

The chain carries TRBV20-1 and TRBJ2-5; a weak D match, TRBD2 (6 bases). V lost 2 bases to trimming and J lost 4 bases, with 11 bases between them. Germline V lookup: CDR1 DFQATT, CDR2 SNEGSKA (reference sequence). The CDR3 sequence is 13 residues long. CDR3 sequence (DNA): TGCAGTGCTAGACCCCAGGAGGGAGAGACCCAGTACTTC. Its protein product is CSARPQEGETQYF.

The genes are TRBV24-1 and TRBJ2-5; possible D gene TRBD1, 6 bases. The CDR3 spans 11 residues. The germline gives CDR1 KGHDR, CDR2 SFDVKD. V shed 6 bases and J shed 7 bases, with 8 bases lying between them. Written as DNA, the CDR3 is TGTGCCACCAGTCAAGGGGGGACCCAGTACTTC. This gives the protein CATSQGGTQYF.

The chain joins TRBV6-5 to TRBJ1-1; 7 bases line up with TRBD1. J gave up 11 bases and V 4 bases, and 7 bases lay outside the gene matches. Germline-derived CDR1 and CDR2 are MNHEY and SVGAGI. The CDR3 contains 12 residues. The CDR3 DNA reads TGTGCCAGCAGTTCACAGGGGAGGGACGCTTTCTTT. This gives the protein CASSSQGRDAFF.

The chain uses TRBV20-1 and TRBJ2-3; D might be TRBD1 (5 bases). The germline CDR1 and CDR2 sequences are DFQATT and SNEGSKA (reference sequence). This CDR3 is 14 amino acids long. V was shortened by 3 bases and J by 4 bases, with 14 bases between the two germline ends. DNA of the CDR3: TGCAGTGCTAGTGGGGCCTTAGCAGCAGATACGCAGTATTTT. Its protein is CSASGALAADTQYF.